This TCR beta chain was captured in a study of neurological immune-mediated disorders. The wider study: Among some 35 multiple sclerosis patients, 31 were relapsing-remitting and 3 were secondary progressive.

Each CDR3 protein gets one entry after TCRdb re-called the 5' RACE reads with MiXCR. The sample has 65,000 to 85,000 distinct CDR3 sequences, 3% to 4% seen once. This clonotype was found many times. Specimen: PBMCs. This TCR derives from a woman between 45 and 65 years old with multiple sclerosis.

In DNA, the CDR3 is TGTGCCACCAGTGATGCAGCGGACAACACAGATACGCAGTATTTT. Amino acids: CATSDAADNTDTQYF. V gene TRBV24-1 combines with J gene TRBJ2-3; perhaps D is TRBD1 or TRBD2 (5 bases each). Trimming removed 3 bases from V and 2 bases from J, with 11 bases in between. The CDR3 runs to 15 residues. The germline V gene has CDR1 KGHDR and CDR2 SFDVKD.